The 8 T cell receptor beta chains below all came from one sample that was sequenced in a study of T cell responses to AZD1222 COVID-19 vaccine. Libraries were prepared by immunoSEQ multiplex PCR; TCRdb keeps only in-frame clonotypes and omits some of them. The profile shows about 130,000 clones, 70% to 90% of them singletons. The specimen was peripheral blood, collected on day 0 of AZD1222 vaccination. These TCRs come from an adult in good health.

The CDR3 here is CASSLATSGSGEQFF. CDR3 nucleotides: TGTGCCAGCAGCTTAGCGACTAGCGGGAGTGGCGAGCAGTTCTTC. The gene calls are TRBV7-8 and TRBJ2-1; 12 bases align to TRBD2. The CDR3 length is 15 residues. The ends lost 0 bases at V and 10 bases at J; junction bases unmatched: 4. Germline V gene sequence: CDR1 SGHVS, CDR2 FQNEAQ.

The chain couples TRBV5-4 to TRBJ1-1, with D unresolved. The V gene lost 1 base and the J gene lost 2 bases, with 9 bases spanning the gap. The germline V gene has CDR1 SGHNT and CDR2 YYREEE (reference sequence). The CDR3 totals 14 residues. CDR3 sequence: CASSLQVPNTEAFF. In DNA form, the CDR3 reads TGTGCCAGCAGCTTGCAAGTCCCAAACACTGAAGCTTTCTTT.

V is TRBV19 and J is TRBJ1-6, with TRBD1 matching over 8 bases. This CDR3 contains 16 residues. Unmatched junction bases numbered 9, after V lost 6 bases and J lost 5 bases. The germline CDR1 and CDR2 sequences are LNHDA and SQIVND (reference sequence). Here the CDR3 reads CASRETGVVDNSPLHF. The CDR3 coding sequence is TGTGCCAGTAGGGAGACAGGGGTTGTGGATAATTCACCCCTCCACTTT.

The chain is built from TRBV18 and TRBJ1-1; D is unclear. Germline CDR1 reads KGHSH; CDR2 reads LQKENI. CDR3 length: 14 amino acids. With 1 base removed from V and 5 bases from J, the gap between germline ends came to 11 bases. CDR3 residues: CASSPLVQQTEAFF. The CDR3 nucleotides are TGTGCCAGCTCACCACTCGTCCAACAGACTGAAGCTTTCTTT.

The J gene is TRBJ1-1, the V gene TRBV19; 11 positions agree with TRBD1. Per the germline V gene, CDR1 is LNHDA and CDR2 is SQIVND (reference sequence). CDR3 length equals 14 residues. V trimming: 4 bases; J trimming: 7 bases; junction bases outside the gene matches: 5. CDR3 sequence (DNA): TGTGCCAGTAGTACCCCCGGGACAGGGGGTGAAGCTTTCTTT. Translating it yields CASSTPGTGGEAFF. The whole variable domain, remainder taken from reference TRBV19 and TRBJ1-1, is DGGITQSPKYLFRKEGQNVTLSCEQNLNHDAMYWYRQDPGQGLRLIYYSQIVNDFQKGDIAEGYSVSREKKESFPLTVTSAQKNPTAFYLCASSTPGTGGEAFFGQGTRLTVV.

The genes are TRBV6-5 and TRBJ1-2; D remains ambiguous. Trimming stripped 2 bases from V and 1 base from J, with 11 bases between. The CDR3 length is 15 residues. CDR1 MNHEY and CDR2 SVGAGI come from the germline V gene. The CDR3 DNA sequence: TGTGCCAGCAGTTACGTACATAACATTAACTATGGCTACACCTTC. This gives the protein CASSYVHNINYGYTF.

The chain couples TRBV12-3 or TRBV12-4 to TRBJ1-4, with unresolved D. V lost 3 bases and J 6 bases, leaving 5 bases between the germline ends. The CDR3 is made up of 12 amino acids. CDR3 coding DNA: TGTGCCAGCAGTTTGGTCGATGAAAAACTGTTTTTT. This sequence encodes CASSLVDEKLFF.

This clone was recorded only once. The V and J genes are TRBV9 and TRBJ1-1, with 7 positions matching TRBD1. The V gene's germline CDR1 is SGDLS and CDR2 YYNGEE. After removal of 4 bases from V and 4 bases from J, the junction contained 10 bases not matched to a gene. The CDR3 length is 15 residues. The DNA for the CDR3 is TGTGCCAGCAGCAAACGAACAGGGGTTACCACTGAAGCTTTCTTT. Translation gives CASSKRTGVTTEAFF.